This T cell receptor (beta chain) comes out of a study of OX40 agonist ivuxolimab in advanced cancers. Method: immunoSEQ multiplex PCR; TCRdb's copy keeps in-frame clones and lacks some. The sample lists around 16,000 clones, 78% occurring once. The material was CD4+ or CD8+ T cells sorted from blood, obtained in a trial of the OX40 agonist ivuxolimab. The TCR was taken from an adult with an advanced solid tumor such as melanoma, head and neck, liver or kidney cancer.

CDR3 sequence: CASKRTASYEQYF. CDR3 in DNA: TGTGCCAGCAAGAGGACAGCTTCCTACGAGCAGTACTTC. The chain is built from TRBV27 and TRBJ2-7, with D perhaps matching TRBD1 (6 bases). Per germline, CDR1 MNHEY and CDR2 SMNVEV (reference sequence). The CDR3 runs 13 residues. Trimming took off 7 bases at V and 1 base at J, with 11 bases between the two ends.